This T cell receptor beta chain was recorded in a study of vaccination and CD4 T cells after COVID-19. Study-wide points: Looking at convalescent patients, 304 of their 307 vaccine-specific clones were spike mono-reactive.

Details on this clonotype: Its antigen is still unknown.

V lost 3 bases and J lost 8; bases outside the gene matches: 12. Looked up from germline, CDR1 is DFQATT and CDR2 is SNEGSKA (reference sequence). This CDR3 has 15 amino acids. Sequenced with the Oncomine TCR Beta short-read assay was DNA taken from cultured CD4+ T cells. MiXCR, applied by TCRdb to the PCR reads, yields one record per CDR3 protein. The profile shows about 20,000 distinct CDR3 sequences, roughly 50% of them singletons. Treatment defined: roughly ten-day PBMC culture with coronavirus spike peptide pools or control peptides (ViraFEST assay). Material: CD4+ T cells from blood, cultured in vitro. This chain joins TRBV20-1 and TRBJ2-1; TRBD2 matches 8 bases. This TCR was recovered from a human donor who had recovered from COVID-19. CDR3 sequence: CSASSGRAFGDEQFF. The CDR3 DNA sequence: TGCAGTGCTAGCTCCGGGAGGGCCTTTGGGGATGAGCAGTTCTTC.